The 8 T cell receptor beta chains below were found in one sample sequenced in a study of response to subunit inactivated influenza vaccine (dated by TCRdb to the late 2010s). Libraries were constructed by RT-PCR. The sequencing machine was an Illumina HiSeq 2500. TCRdb passed the public sequencing reads through fastp at Q25 and MiXCR, retaining productive beta sequences. Each CDR3 protein gets just one entry, which takes the most common genes and DNA from the rows behind it. This sample comprises roughly 760,000 distinct CDR3 sequences, about 20% of them detected only once. Together, the top ten hold roughly a tenth of the sample. The sample in question was PBMCs from blood, obtained less than 6 days after vaccination. The receptors stem from a man aged 50 to 60 who received an inactivated influenza vaccine. Donor details come from another sample of the same person, matched by shared clones.

The V gene is TRBV7-9, the J gene TRBJ2-1; 9 bases are shared with TRBD2. J was trimmed by 6 bases and V by 5 bases; bases with no gene match: 11. CDR1 and CDR2 (germline): SEHNR, FQNEAQ (reference sequence). The CDR3 covers 16 residues. The chain's CDR3 is CASSPRLAVVPNEQFF. Written as DNA, the CDR3 is TGTGCCAGCAGCCCCCGACTAGCGGTCGTTCCCAATGAGCAGTTCTTC.

The rearrangement uses TRBV10-3 and TRBJ1-5; 7 bases match TRBD1. The CDR3 runs 18 residues. The germline CDR1 and CDR2 sequences are ENHRY and SYGVKD. Unmatched junction bases numbered 11, after V lost 0 bases and J lost 3 bases. DNA of the CDR3: TGTGCCATCAGTGAGTCGATGCCAGGGGGGAGGGACAATCAGCCCCAGCATTTT. Residues: CAISESMPGGRDNQPQHF.

This chain uses TRBV6-5 with TRBJ2-7; 9 positions match TRBD1. This CDR3 region has 14 residues. Losses at the gene ends were 4 bases for V and 5 bases for J; bases not matched to a gene: 6. CDR1 is MNHEY, CDR2 SVGAGI, per germline. CDR3 in DNA: TGTGCCAGCAGTTCACAGGGGGCTGGCGACGAGCAGTACTTC. Translating gives CASSSQGAGDEQYF.

This clonotype was seen more than once but under ten times. The rearrangement joins TRBV4-3 to TRBJ2-1, with 10 nucleotides matching TRBD1. Germline V gene lookup returns CDR1 LGHNA and CDR2 YSLEER. There are 17 residues in the CDR3. V trimming: 1 base; J trimming: 9 bases; junction bases outside the gene matches: 12. The CDR3, as DNA: TGCGCCAGCAGCCAAGGTTTCCGGACAGGGGGAAAAGTTGAGCAGTTCTTC. This sequence encodes CASSQGFRTGGKVEQFF.

There are many counts of this clonotype. The chain joins TRBV5-1 to TRBJ1-1, with D perhaps matching TRBD1 (6 bases). Germline V CDR1 and CDR2: SGHRS, YFSETQ. This CDR3 has 14 amino acids. The V end lost 0 bases, the J end lost 8 bases, and 14 bases lay between the germline ends. The CDR3 loop is CASSLEQGHSEAFF. CDR3 nucleotides: TGCGCCAGCAGCTTGGAACAGGGCCATTCGGAAGCTTTCTTT.

In its sample, this clonotype was seen a few times. The chain couples TRBV29-1 to TRBJ1-2; no reliable D call. Germline values: CDR1 SQVTM, CDR2 ANQGSEA. CDR3 size: 11 residues. V was clipped by 7 bases and J by 8 bases, with 14 bases between them. The DNA of the CDR3 is TGCAGCGCTCCTCGGAGGGAGGGCTACACCTTC. Residues: CSAPRREGYTF. Using reference TRBV29-1 and TRBJ1-2 for the parts outside the CDR3, the full variable domain is SAVISQKPSRDICQRGTSLTIQCQVDSQVTMMFWYRQQPGQSLTLIATANQGSEATYESGFVIDKFPISRPNLTFSTLTVSNMSPEDSSIYLCSAPRREGYTFGSGTRLTVV.

This chain links TRBV5-1 with TRBJ2-1; a possible D gene is TRBD1 (6 bases). V was clipped by 4 bases and J by 0 bases, with 17 bases between them. The CDR3 consists of 17 residues. The germline CDR1 and CDR2 sequences are SGHRS and YFSETQ. CDR3 nucleotide sequence: TGCGCCAGCAGCGGGCGATCGGGACATAGCTCCTACAATGAGCAGTTCTTC. It translates to CASSGRSGHSSYNEQFF. Full variable domain (outside the CDR3, taken from reference TRBV5-1 and TRBJ2-1): KAGVTQTPRYLIKTRGQQVTLSCSPISGHRSVSWYQQTPGQGLQFLFEYFSETQRNKGNFPGRFSGRQFSNSRSEMNVSTLELGDSALYLCASSGRSGHSSYNEQFFGPGTRLTVL.

V usage is TRBV5-1 and J usage is TRBJ2-7, with D maybe TRBD1 (6 bases). Germline loops: CDR1 SGHRS, CDR2 YFSETQ. The CDR3 extends over 15 amino acids. Trimming left V 0 bases short and J 1 base short, with 11 bases between. The CDR3 DNA sequence: TGCGCCAGCAGCTTGGTCCAGGGGACATCCTACGAGCAGTACTTC. This sequence encodes CASSLVQGTSYEQYF.